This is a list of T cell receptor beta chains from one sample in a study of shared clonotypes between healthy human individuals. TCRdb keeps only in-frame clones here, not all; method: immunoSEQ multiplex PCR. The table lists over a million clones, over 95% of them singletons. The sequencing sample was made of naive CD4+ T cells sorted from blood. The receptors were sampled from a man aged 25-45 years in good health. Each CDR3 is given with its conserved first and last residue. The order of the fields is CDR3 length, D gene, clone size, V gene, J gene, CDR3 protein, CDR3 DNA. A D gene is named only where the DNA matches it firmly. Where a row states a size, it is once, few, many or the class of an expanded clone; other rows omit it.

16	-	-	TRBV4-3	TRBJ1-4	CASSQFVQAPNEKLFF	TGCGCCAGCAGCCAGTTCGTCCAGGCGCCTAATGAAAAACTGTTTTTT
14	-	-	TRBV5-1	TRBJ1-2	CASSLAPRTRGYTF	TGCGCCAGCAGCTTGGCCCCCAGGACTCGTGGCTACACCTTC
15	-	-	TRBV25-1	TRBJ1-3	CASSEYEAEGNTIYF	TGTGCCAGCAGTGAATACGAGGCGGAAGGAAACACCATATATTTT
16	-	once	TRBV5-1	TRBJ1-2	CASSPGLGTANYGYTF	TGCGCCAGCAGCCCGGGACTTGGTACAGCTAACTATGGCTACACCTTC
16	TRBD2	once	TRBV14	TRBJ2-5	CASSQGRLAGVETQYF	TGTGCCAGCAGCCAAGGACGTCTAGCGGGGGTAGAGACCCAGTACTTC
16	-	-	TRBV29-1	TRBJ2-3	CSVQGGGGSGTDTQYF	TGCAGCGTTCAGGGGGGAGGGGGATCTGGGACAGATACGCAGTATTTT
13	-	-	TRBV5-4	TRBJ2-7	CASSFSGFYEQYF	TGTGCCAGCAGCTTTTCGGGGTTCTACGAGCAGTACTTC
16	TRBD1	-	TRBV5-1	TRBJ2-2	CASSLAFQGDTGELFF	TGCGCCAGCAGCTTGGCCTTTCAGGGGGACACCGGGGAGCTGTTTTTT
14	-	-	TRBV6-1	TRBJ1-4	CASRRSTTNEKLFF	TGTGCCAGCAGGAGGAGCACAACTAATGAAAAACTGTTTTTT
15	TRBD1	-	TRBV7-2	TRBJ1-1	CASSQMGQMNTEAFF	TGTGCCAGCAGCCAAATGGGACAGATGAACACTGAAGCTTTCTTT
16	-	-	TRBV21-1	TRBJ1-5	CARDRGRADSNQPQHF	TGTGCCAGGGACAGGGGAAGGGCGGATAGCAATCAGCCCCAGCATTTT
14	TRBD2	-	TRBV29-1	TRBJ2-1	CSVVLTSDGNEQFF	TGCAGCGTTGTCCTGACTAGCGACGGCAATGAGCAGTTCTTC
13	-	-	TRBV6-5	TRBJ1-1	CASSYRLNTEAFF	TGTGCCAGCAGTTATCGCTTGAACACTGAAGCTTTCTTT
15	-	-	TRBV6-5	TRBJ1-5	CARFRTARNDQPQHF	TGTGCCAGGTTCAGGACAGCAAGGAACGATCAGCCCCAGCATTTT
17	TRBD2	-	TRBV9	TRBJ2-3	CASSVRGVSGNTDTQYF	TGTGCCAGCAGCGTCCGGGGGGTGAGCGGAAACACAGATACGCAGTATTTT
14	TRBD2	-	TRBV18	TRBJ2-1	CASSPATSANEQFF	TGTGCCAGCTCACCTGCGACTAGCGCCAATGAGCAGTTCTTC
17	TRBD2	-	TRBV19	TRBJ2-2	CASCLLAGGTTTGELFF	TGTGCCAGTTGCCTGTTGGCGGGAGGCACCACCACCGGGGAGCTGTTTTTT
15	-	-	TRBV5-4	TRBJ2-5	CASSLRDRIQETQYF	TGTGCCAGCAGCTTGCGAGACAGGATACAAGAGACCCAGTACTTC
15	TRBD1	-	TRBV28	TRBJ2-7	CASSRGGPSSYEQYF	TGTGCCAGCAGTCGAGGGGGCCCGAGCTCCTACGAGCAGTACTTC
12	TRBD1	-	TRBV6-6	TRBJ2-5	CASRGQKETQYF	TGTGCCAGCAGGGGACAGAAAGAGACCCAGTACTTC
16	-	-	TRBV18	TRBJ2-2	CASSLRTKGGTGELFF	TGTGCCAGCTCACTAAGGACAAAAGGGGGTACCGGGGAGCTGTTTTTT
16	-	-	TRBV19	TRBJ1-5	CASSILGGVGNQPQHF	TGTGCCAGTAGTATTCTAGGGGGGGTGGGCAATCAGCCCCAGCATTTT
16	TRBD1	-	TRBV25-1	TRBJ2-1	CASSASTGLSYNEQFF	TGTGCCAGCAGTGCCTCGACAGGGTTGTCCTACAATGAGCAGTTCTTC
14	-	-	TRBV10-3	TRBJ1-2	CAISESPDNYGYTF	TGTGCCATCAGTGAGTCACCGGACAACTATGGCTACACCTTC
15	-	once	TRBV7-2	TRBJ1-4	CASSWRAREAEKLFF	TGTGCCAGCAGCTGGCGGGCAAGGGAGGCTGAAAAACTGTTTTTT
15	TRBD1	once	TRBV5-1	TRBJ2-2	CASSKPQGTAGELFF	TGCGCCAGCAGCAAACCACAGGGGACCGCCGGGGAGCTGTTTTTT
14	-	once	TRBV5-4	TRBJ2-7	CASSLNRNSYEQYF	TGTGCCAGCAGCTTAAACAGGAACTCCTACGAGCAGTACTTC
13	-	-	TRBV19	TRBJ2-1	CATRRVSYNEQFF	TGTGCCACCCGGAGGGTCTCCTACAATGAGCAGTTCTTC
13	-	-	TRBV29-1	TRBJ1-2	CSVDSQANYGYTF	TGCAGCGTTGACTCCCAGGCTAACTATGGCTACACCTTC
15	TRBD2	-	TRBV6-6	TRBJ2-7	CASSSPPSGTYEQYF	TGTGCCAGCAGTTCCCCTCCTAGCGGGACCTACGAGCAGTACTTC
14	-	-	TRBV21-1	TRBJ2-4	CASRQGLAKNIQYF	TGTGCCAGCAGACAAGGGCTAGCCAAAAACATTCAGTACTTC
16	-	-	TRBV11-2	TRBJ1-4	CASSWGKQGTNEKLFF	TGTGCCAGCAGCTGGGGGAAACAGGGAACTAATGAAAAACTGTTTTTT
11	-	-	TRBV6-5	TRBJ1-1	CASSRGTEAFF	TGTGCCAGCTCACGGGGGACTGAAGCTTTCTTT
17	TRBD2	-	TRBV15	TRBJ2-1	CATSRDLGSGTYNEQFF	TGTGCCACCAGCAGAGATCTCGGTAGCGGGACTTACAATGAGCAGTTCTTC
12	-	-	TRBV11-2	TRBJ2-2	CASSSNTGELFF	TGTGCCAGCAGCTCGAACACCGGGGAGCTGTTTTTT
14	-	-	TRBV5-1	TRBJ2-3	CASSSGKGADTQYF	TGCGCCAGCAGTTCCGGGAAAGGCGCAGATACGCAGTATTTT
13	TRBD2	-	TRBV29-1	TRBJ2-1	CSVVLAGEGEQFF	TGCAGCGTTGTGTTAGCGGGAGAGGGGGAGCAGTTCTTC
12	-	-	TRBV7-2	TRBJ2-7	CASSSTSYEQYF	TGTGCCAGCAGCTCCACCTCCTACGAGCAGTACTTC
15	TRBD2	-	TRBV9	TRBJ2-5	CASSVFGTRGETQYF	TGTGCCAGCAGCGTATTCGGGACTAGGGGGGAGACCCAGTACTTC
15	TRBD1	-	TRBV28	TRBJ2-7	CASSMLTGGTYEQYF	TGTGCCAGCAGTATGCTGACAGGGGGAACCTACGAGCAGTACTTC
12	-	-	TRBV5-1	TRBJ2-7	CASRDSHYEQYF	TGCGCCAGCAGGGACAGCCACTACGAGCAGTACTTC
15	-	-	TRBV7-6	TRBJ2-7	CASSLGGGRTYEQYF	TGTGCCAGCAGCTTAGGCGGAGGAAGGACCTACGAGCAGTACTTC
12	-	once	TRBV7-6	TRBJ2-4	CASSLSEGIQYF	TGTGCCAGCAGCTTATCTGAGGGCATTCAGTACTTC
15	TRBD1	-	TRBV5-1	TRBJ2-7	CASSRRGLVSYEQYF	TGCGCCAGCAGCCGCAGGGGGCTGGTATCCTACGAGCAGTACTTC
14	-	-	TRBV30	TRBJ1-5	CAWSVLQSNQPQHF	TGTGCCTGGAGTGTCTTGCAAAGCAATCAGCCCCAGCATTTT
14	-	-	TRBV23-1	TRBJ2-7	CASATQGSSYEQYF	TGCGCCAGCGCTACGCAGGGGAGCTCCTACGAGCAGTACTTC
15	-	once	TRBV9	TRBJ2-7	CASSVGPGEVYEQYF	TGTGCCAGCAGCGTAGGTCCGGGGGAGGTATACGAGCAGTACTTC
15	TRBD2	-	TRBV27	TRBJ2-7	CASSPGLAGTYEQYF	TGTGCCAGCAGCCCGGGACTAGCGGGAACCTACGAGCAGTACTTC
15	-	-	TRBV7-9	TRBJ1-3	CASTQGLSSGNTIYF	TGTGCCAGCACCCAGGGCTTATCCTCTGGAAACACCATATATTTT
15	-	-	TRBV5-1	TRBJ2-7	CASSSGSVSLYEQYF	TGCGCCAGCAGCTCAGGGTCAGTGTCCCTCTACGAGCAGTACTTC
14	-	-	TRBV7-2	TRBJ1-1	CASSLLGGGTEAFF	TGTGCCAGCAGCTTACTGGGGGGAGGAACTGAAGCTTTCTTT